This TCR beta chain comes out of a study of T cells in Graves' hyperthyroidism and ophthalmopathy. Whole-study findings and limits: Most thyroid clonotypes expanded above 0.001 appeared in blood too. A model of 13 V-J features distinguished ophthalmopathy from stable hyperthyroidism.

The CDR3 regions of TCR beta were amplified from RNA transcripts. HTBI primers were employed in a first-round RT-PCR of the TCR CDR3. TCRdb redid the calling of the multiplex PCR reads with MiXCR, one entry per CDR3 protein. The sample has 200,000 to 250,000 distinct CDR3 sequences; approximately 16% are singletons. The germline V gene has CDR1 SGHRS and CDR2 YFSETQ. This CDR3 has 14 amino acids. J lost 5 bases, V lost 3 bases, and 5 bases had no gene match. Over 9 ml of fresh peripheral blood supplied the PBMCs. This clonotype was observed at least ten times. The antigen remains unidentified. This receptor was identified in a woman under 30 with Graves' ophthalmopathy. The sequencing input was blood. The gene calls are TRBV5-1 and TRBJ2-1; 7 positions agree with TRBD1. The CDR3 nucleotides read TGCGCCAGCAGCTCCGGACAGGCCAACAATGAGCAGTTCTTC. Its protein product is CASSSGQANNEQFF.